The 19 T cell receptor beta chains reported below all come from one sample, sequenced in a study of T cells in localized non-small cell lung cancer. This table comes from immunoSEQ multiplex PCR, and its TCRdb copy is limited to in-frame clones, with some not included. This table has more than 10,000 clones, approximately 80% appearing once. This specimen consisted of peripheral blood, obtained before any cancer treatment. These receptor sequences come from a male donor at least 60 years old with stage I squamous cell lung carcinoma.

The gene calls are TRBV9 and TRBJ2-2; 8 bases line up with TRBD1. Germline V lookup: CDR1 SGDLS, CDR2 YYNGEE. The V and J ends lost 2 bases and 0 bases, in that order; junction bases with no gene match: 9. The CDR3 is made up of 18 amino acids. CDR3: CASSVLSSGGANTGELFF. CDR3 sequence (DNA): TGTGCCAGCAGCGTCTTATCTTCAGGGGGCGCGAACACCGGGGAGCTGTTTTTT.

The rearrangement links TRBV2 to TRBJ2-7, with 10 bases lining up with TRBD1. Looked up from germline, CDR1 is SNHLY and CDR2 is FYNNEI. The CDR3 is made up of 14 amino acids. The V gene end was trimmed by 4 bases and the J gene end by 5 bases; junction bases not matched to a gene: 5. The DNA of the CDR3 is TGTGCCAGCAGTGCGGACAGGGGGTTCCACGAGCAGTACTTC. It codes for CASSADRGFHEQYF.

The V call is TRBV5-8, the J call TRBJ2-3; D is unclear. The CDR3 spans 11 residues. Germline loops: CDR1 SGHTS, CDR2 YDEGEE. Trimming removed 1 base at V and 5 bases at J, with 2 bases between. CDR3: CASSLRDTQYF. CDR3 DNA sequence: TGTGCCAGCAGCTTGAGAGATACGCAGTATTTT.

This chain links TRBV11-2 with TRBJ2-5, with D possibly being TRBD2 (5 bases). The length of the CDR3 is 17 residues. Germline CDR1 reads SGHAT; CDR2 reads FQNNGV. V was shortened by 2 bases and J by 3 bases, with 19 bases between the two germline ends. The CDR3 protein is CASSLPIGLASKETQYF. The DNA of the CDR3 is TGTGCCAGCAGCTTACCCATCGGACTGGCTAGCAAAGAGACCCAGTACTTC.

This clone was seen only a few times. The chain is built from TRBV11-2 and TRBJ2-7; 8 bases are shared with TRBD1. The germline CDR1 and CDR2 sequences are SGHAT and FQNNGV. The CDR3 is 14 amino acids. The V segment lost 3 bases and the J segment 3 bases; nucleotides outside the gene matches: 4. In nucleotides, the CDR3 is TGTGCCAGCAGCTTCGGGACAGGAGACTACGAGCAGTACTTC. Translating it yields CASSFGTGDYEQYF.

CDR3 sequence: CASSSRDEQFF. The CDR3 bases are TGTGCCAGCAGCTCGCGGGATGAGCAGTTCTTC. The chain recombines TRBV5-8 with TRBJ2-1; tentatively, D is TRBD2 (5 bases). The germline CDR1 and CDR2 sequences are SGHTS and YDEGEE. V was clipped by 3 bases and J by 8 bases, with 6 bases between them. The CDR3 runs to 11 residues.

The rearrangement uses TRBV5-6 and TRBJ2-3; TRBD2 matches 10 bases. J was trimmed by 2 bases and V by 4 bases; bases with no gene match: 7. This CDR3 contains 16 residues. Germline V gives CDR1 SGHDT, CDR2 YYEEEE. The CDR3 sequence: CASSLQAGGFTDTQYF. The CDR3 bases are TGTGCCAGCAGCCTACAAGCGGGAGGGTTCACAGATACGCAGTATTTT.

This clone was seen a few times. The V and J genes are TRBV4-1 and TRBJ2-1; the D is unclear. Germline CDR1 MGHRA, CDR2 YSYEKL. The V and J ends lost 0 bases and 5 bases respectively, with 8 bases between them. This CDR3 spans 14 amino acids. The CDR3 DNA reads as TGCGCCAGCAGCCAAGAAGACCAAAACAATGAGCAGTTCTTC. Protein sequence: CASSQEDQNNEQFF.

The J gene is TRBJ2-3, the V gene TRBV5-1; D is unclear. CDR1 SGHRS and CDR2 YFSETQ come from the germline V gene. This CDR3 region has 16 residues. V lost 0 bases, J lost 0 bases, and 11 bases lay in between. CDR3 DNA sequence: TGCGCCAGCAGCTTGGGGTCACTGGCTAGCACAGATACGCAGTATTTT. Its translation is CASSLGSLASTDTQYF.

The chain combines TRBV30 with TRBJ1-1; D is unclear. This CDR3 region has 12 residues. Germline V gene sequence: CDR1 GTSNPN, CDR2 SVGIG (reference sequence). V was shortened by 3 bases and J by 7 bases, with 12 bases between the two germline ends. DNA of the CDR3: TGTGCCTGGAGCGGTAGGGCTCTTGAAGCTTTCTTT. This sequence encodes CAWSGRALEAFF.

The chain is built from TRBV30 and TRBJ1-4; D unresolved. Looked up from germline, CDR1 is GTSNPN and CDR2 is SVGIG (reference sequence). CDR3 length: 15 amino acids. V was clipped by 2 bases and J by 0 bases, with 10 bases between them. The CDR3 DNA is TGTGCCTGGAGTATTGGGATTGCAACTAATGAAAAACTGTTTTTT. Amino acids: CAWSIGIATNEKLFF. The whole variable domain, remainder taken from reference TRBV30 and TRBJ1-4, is SQTIHQWPATLVQPVGSPLSLECTVEGTSNPNLYWYRQAAGRGLQLLFYSVGIGQISSEVPQNLSASRPQDRQFILSSKKLLLSDSGFYLCAWSIGIATNEKLFFGSGTQLSVL.

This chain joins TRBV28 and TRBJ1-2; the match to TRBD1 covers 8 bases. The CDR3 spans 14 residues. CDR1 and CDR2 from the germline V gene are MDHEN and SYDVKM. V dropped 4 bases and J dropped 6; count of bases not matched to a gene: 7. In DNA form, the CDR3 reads TGTGCCAGCAGTTCATTGGACAGGGACCATGGCTACACCTTC. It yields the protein CASSSLDRDHGYTF.

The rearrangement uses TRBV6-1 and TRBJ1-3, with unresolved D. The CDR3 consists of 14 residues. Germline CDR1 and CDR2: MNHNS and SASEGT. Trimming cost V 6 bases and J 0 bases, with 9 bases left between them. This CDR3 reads CASRGLDSGNTIYF. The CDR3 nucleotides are TGTGCCAGCAGGGGCCTTGACTCTGGAAACACCATATATTTT.

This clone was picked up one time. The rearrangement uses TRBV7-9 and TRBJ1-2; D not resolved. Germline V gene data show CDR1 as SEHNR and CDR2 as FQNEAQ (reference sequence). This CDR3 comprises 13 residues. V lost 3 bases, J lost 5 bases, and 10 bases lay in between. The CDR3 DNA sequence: TGTGCCAGCAGCTTTTCCATTGGGTATGGCTACACCTTC. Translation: CASSFSIGYGYTF.

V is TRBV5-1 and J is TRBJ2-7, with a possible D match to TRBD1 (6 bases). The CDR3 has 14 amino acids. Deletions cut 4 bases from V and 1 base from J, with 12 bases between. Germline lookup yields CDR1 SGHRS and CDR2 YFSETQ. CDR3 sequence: CASSPRTASYEQYF. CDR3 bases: TGCGCCAGCAGCCCCCGGACAGCGTCCTACGAGCAGTACTTC.

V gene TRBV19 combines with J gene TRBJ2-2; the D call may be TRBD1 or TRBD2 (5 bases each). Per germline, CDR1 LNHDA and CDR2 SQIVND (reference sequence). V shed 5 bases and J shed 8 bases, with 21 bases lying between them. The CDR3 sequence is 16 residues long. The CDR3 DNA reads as TGTGCCAGTAGTTTGGGCCGGGGCGCGTTGGGAGGGGAGCTGTTTTTT. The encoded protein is CASSLGRGALGGELFF.

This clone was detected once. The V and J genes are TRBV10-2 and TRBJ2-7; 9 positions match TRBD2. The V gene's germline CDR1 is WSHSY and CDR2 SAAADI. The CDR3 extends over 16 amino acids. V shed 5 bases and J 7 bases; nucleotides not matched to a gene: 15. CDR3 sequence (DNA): TGCGCCAGCAGTACAGTAGCGGGAGCCCTGACTGGAGAGCAGTACTTC. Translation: CASSTVAGALTGEQYF.

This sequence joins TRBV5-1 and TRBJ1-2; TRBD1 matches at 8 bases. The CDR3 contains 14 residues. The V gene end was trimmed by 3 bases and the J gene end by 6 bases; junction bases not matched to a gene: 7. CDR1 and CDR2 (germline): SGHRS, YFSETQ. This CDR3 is CASSYGTGVNGYTF. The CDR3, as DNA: TGCGCCAGCAGCTACGGGACAGGCGTGAATGGCTACACCTTC.

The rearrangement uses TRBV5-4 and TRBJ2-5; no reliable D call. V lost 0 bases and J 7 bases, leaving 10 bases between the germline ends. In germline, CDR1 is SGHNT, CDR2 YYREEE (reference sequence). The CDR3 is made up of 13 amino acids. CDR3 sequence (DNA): TGTGCCAGCAGCTTGGGCCAATCAGGGACCCAGTACTTC. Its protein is CASSLGQSGTQYF.